The 10 T cell receptor beta chains below were found in one sample sequenced in a study of T cells in women clearing cervical HPV infection. The method was immunoSEQ multiplex PCR; TCRdb's version includes in-frame clones alone and lacks a portion of them. The sample includes roughly 29,000 clones. Sequences were obtained from blood buffy coat. Receptors originate from a woman aged 18-69 years with a cervical HPV16 infection that either progressed to CIN3+ or cleared (not recorded which).

With regard to this clone: With the read ending 3 residues before the CDR3 end, the germline J gene is used to fill in that end. The chain recombines TRBV2 with TRBJ2-3; the match to TRBD2 covers 11 bases. This CDR3 region has 16 residues. The ends lost 5 bases at V and 4 bases at J; junction bases unmatched: 8. The germline CDR1 and CDR2 sequences are SNHLY and FYNNEI. CDR3 loop: CASSLNSGGAADTQYF. CDR3 DNA, as far as it was read: TGTGCCAGCAGTCTGAATAGCGGGGGGGCTGCAGATACG.

For this clone: The CDR3 end falls 3 residues outside the read, so it is completed with the germline J gene. The chain links TRBV5-1 to TRBJ1-1, with D perhaps TRBD1 (6 bases). Germline CDR1 reads SGHRS; CDR2 reads YFSETQ. The CDR3 is made up of 12 amino acids. CDR3 residues: CASSLEQGPAFF. The sequenced part of the CDR3 DNA is TGCGCCAGCAGCTTGGAACAGGGCCCA.

In the case of this clone: Read coverage stops 3 residues before the CDR3 terminus; the germline J gene supplies the remainder. V is TRBV2 and J is TRBJ2-7; D not certain. Per the germline V gene, CDR1 is SNHLY and CDR2 is FYNNEI. The CDR3 is 13 amino acids. The germline V and J ends were trimmed by 6 bases and 6 bases, with 15 bases remaining between them. The CDR3 here is CASRRSSPGEQYF. The sequenced CDR3 bases are TGTGCCAGCAGGCGGTCCTCCCCGGGCGAG. The complete variable domain, with remaining parts taken from reference TRBV2 and TRBJ2-7, reads EPEVTQTPSHQVTQMGQEVILRCVPISNHLYFYWYRQILGQKVEFLVSFYNNEISEKSEIFDDQFSVERPDGSNFTLKIRSTKLEDSAMYFCASRRSSPGEQYFGPGTRLTVT.

Concerning this clone: The CDR3 end falls 3 residues outside the read, so it is completed with the germline J gene. V is TRBV20-1 and J is TRBJ2-5; 8 nucleotides match TRBD1. Germline CDR1 is DFQATT and CDR2 is SNEGSKA (reference sequence). CDR3 length equals 13 residues. J gave up 7 bases and V 2 bases, and 6 bases lay outside the gene matches. The CDR3 region is CSARQGAMGTQYF. Partial CDR3 DNA: TGCAGTGCTAGACAGGGGGCCATGGGGACC.

As regards this clone: The read ends 3 residues shy of where the CDR3 ends; the end is completed using the germline J gene. The J gene is TRBJ1-2, the V gene TRBV15; the match to TRBD1 covers 8 bases. CDR3 size: 14 residues. J lost 5 bases, V lost 4 bases, and 6 bases had no gene match. From germline, CDR1 is LNHNV and CDR2 YYDKDF (reference sequence). The CDR3 reads CATSMSGTGYGYTF. The sequenced CDR3 bases are TGTGCCACCAGCATGTCCGGGACAGGATATGGC.

Note on this clone: Read sequence stops 3 residues before the CDR3 end, and the germline J gene provides the missing end. The J gene is TRBJ2-1, the V gene TRBV7-2; TRBD1 might be the D (6 bases). Germline V gene sequence: CDR1 SGHTA, CDR2 FQGNSA. V lost 2 bases, J lost 5 bases, and 7 bases lay in between. This CDR3 has 13 residues. The CDR3 loop is CASSLNRDNEQFF. The sequenced part of the CDR3 DNA is TGTGCCAGCAGCTTAAACAGGGACAATGAG.

Comment on this clone: The CDR3 goes on 3 residues after the read ends, and that part is filled in from the germline J gene. The genes are TRBV20-1 and TRBJ2-3, with a tentative D call TRBD2 (5 bases). Trimming took off 6 bases at V and 1 base at J, with 8 bases between the two ends. The length of the CDR3 is 12 residues. The germline gives CDR1 DFQATT, CDR2 SNEGSKA (reference sequence). The CDR3 bases that were read are TGCAGTGCGGTGCGGGGCACAGATACG. Translating gives CSAVRGTDT. The complete CDR3 sequence is CSAVRGTDTQYF.

A note on this clone: The read ends 3 residues shy of where the CDR3 ends; the end is completed using the germline J gene. The chain joins TRBV5-1 to TRBJ1-4; maybe TRBD1 (6 bases). Per the germline V gene, CDR1 is SGHRS and CDR2 is YFSETQ. The CDR3 is made up of 15 amino acids. The V gene lost 5 bases and the J gene lost 5 bases, with 16 bases spanning the gap. This CDR3 reads CASRIQGEWNEKLFF. CDR3 bases read: TGCGCCAGCAGAATACAGGGAGAGTGGAATGAAAAA.

As regards this clone: Read sequence stops 3 residues before the CDR3 end, and the germline J gene provides the missing end. This rearrangement joins TRBV18 to TRBJ2-4; 10 bases map to TRBD1. The CDR3 covers 19 residues. Germline V gives CDR1 KGHSH, CDR2 LQKENI. The chain's CDR3 is CASSPPGLQTGTGVYGQYF. The DNA read from the CDR3 is TGTGCCAGCTCACCACCGGGTCTGCAAACCGGGACAGGGGTCTATGGT. Full variable domain (rest looked up from reference TRBV18 and TRBJ2-4): NAGVMQNPRHLVRRRGQEARLRCSPMKGHSHVYWYRQLPEEGLKFMVYLQKENIIDESGMPKERFSAEFPKEGPSILRIQQVVRGDSAAYFCASSPPGLQTGTGVYGQYFGAGTRLSVL.

Remarks on this clone: From the germline J gene comes the end of the CDR3, since the read stops 3 residues before it. The chain is built from TRBV7-6 and TRBJ1-4; D is possibly TRBD1 (5 bases). The germline V gene encodes CDR1 SGHVS and CDR2 FNYEAQ. Trimming took off 5 bases at V and 3 bases at J, with 19 bases between the two ends. The CDR3 runs to 17 residues. The sequenced part of the CDR3 DNA is TGTGCCAGCAGCCTATTGCGAGGGGTTACCGCTAATGAAAAA. Translated: CASSLLRGVTANEK. In full, the CDR3 is CASSLLRGVTANEKLFF.